The 31 T cell receptor beta chains in this list originate from one sample, sequenced in a study of blood T cell repertoires in COVID-19 (dated by TCRdb to 2019 to 2021). Library method: the immunoSEQ multiplex PCR assay. TCRdb took this table from immuneACCESS and kept in-frame rearrangements with V and J called. Such tables lack part of the clones; where checked against another copy, unresolved V genes explain under half of the gap, and the rest is unexplained. The sample table shows around 67,000 clones, and 70% to 85% are seen once. In total, the top ten clones hold roughly a sixth of the sample. What was sequenced was peripheral blood. These receptors all come from a man aged 80 or over with active COVID-19.

The chain combines TRBV28 with TRBJ2-2, with a possible D match to TRBD2 (5 bases). Trimming left V 7 bases short and J 4 bases short, with 13 bases between. The CDR3 loop spans 14 amino acids. Germline V lookup: CDR1 MDHEN, CDR2 SYDVKM. CDR3 in DNA: TGTGCCAGCACCCCAGGACTGGGCACCGGGGAGCTGTTTTTT. This translates into CASTPGLGTGELFF.

The chain joins TRBV6-5 to TRBJ1-2; 9 bases are a match to TRBD1. V was pared by 5 bases and J by 8 bases, with 12 bases of the junction left unmatched. The CDR3 runs to 15 residues. Germline V gives CDR1 MNHEY, CDR2 SVGAGI. The CDR3 bases are TGTGCCAGCAGTCGAGGGACAGGGCTATCCCGCGGCTACACCTTC. This codes for CASSRGTGLSRGYTF.

The V call is TRBV5-1, the J call TRBJ1-1, with a possible D match to TRBD1 (5 bases). Trimming took 5 bases from V and 2 from J, leaving 10 bases between them. CDR3 length equals 13 residues. Germline V gene data show CDR1 as SGHRS and CDR2 as YFSETQ. CDR3 coding DNA: TGCGCCAGCAGGGCTACAGGAAACACTGAAGCTTTCTTT. Encoded protein: CASRATGNTEAFF.

The chain is built from TRBV28 and TRBJ2-3; 10 bases fit TRBD2. Germline lookup yields CDR1 MDHEN and CDR2 SYDVKM. V was pared by 4 bases and J by 2 bases, with 3 bases of the junction left unmatched. The CDR3 contains 15 residues. The CDR3 loop is CASSSLAGNTDTQYF. DNA for the CDR3: TGTGCCAGCAGTTCACTAGCGGGGAACACAGATACGCAGTATTTT.

The sample holds a few counts of this clone. The chain joins TRBV7-2 to TRBJ2-7; TRBD2 aligns across 9 bases. The CDR3 contains 18 residues. The germline V gene encodes CDR1 SGHTA and CDR2 FQGNSA. V lost 5 bases to trimming and J lost 0 bases; unmatched junction nucleotides: 14. This chain's CDR3 is CASSTAPVSGSNSYEQYF. CDR3 nucleotide sequence: TGTGCCAGCAGCACCGCCCCCGTTAGCGGGAGCAACTCCTACGAGCAGTACTTC. The full variable domain, with the rest looked up from reference TRBV7-2 and TRBJ2-7, is GAGVSQSPSNKVTEKGKDVELRCDPISGHTALYWYRQSLGQGLEFLIYFQGNSAPDKSGLPSDRFSAERTGGSVSTLTIQRTQQEDSAVYLCASSTAPVSGSNSYEQYFGPGTRLTVT.

This clone showed up just once. The chain links TRBV19 to TRBJ1-1; D perhaps matches TRBD1 (6 bases). Per the germline V gene, CDR1 is LNHDA and CDR2 is SQIVND (reference sequence). Between the trimmed V and J ends, which lost 5 bases and 0 bases, there was a span of 19 bases. The CDR3 has 17 residues. The CDR3 is CASSLVGTGTMNTEAFF. The CDR3 DNA is TGTGCCAGTAGTCTCGTTGGAACCGGGACAATGAACACTGAAGCTTTCTTT.

This chain links TRBV11-2 with TRBJ2-3, with TRBD2 identical over 7 bases. The CDR3 contains 17 residues. The germline CDR1 and CDR2 sequences are SGHAT and FQNNGV. V lost 1 base to trimming and J lost 2 bases; unmatched junction nucleotides: 9. For the CDR3, the DNA is TGTGCCAGCAGCTTAGGGGGAGGGGTCAGACCCACAGATACGCAGTATTTT. Translation gives CASSLGGGVRPTDTQYF.

This chain uses TRBV7-6 with TRBJ2-2; TRBD1 aligns across 8 bases. Trimming took 7 bases from V and 7 from J; bases not matched to a gene: 8. Germline CDR1 SGHVS, CDR2 FNYEAQ. The CDR3 has 14 residues. CDR3 residues: CASIKGQAVGELFF. DNA of the CDR3: TGTGCCAGCATCAAGGGACAGGCGGTCGGGGAGCTGTTTTTT. The complete variable domain, with remaining parts taken from reference TRBV7-6 and TRBJ2-2, reads GAGVSQSPRYKVTKRGQDVALRCDPISGHVSLYWYRQALGQGPEFLTYFNYEAQQDKSGLPNDRFSAERPEGSISTLTIQRTEQRDSAMYRCASIKGQAVGELFFGEGSRLTVL.

This clone was counted between two and nine times. This chain connects TRBV27 to TRBJ1-1; the match to TRBD1 covers 7 bases. The CDR3 totals 15 residues. J gave up 5 bases and V 2 bases, and 8 bases lay outside the gene matches. The germline gives CDR1 MNHEY, CDR2 SMNVEV (reference sequence). CDR3 in amino acids: CASSLGRQGGTEAFF. The CDR3 bases are TGTGCCAGCAGTTTAGGGCGACAGGGTGGGACTGAAGCTTTCTTT.

The chain is built from TRBV18 and TRBJ1-1, with 7 bases identical to TRBD1. V was pared by 1 base and J by 4 bases, with 6 bases of the junction left unmatched. CDR3 size: 15 residues. CDR1 and CDR2 (germline): KGHSH, LQKENI. CDR3 residues: CASSPQGAMSTEAFF. CDR3 nucleotide sequence: TGTGCCAGCTCACCACAGGGGGCTATGAGCACTGAAGCTTTCTTT.

This chain joins TRBV6-4 and TRBJ1-6, with a possible D match to TRBD1 (6 bases). V lost 6 bases to trimming and J lost 5 bases, with 11 bases between them. Germline assignment: CDR1 MRHNA and CDR2 SNTAGT. CDR3 length: 14 residues. The CDR3 spells CASRKDRDNSPLHF. CDR3 DNA: TGTGCCAGCAGGAAGGACAGAGATAATTCACCCCTCCACTTT.

The chain is built from TRBV28 and TRBJ2-7; D unresolved. V lost 8 bases, J lost 1 base, and 18 bases lay in between. Germline V gene lookup returns CDR1 MDHEN and CDR2 SYDVKM. The CDR3 contains 15 residues. CDR3 bases: TGTGCCAGCTGCGAACAGAGCATACAATCCTACGAGCAGTACTTC. Translation gives CASCEQSIQSYEQYF.

The CDR3 here is CASSQTGQIMNTEAFF. The DNA for the CDR3 is TGTGCCAGCAGCCAGACGGGACAGATCATGAACACTGAAGCTTTCTTT. This chain connects TRBV3-1 (or the pseudogene TRBV3-2) to TRBJ1-1; 7 bases line up with TRBD1. The CDR3 length is 16 residues. The germline V gene encodes CDR1 LGHDT and CDR2 YNNKEL (reference sequence). The junction had 7 bases not matched to a gene; V was cut back by 3 bases and J by 0 bases.

This rearrangement joins TRBV18 to TRBJ2-5; 8 nucleotides align to TRBD1. The CDR3 is 15 residues long. The junction had 4 bases not matched to a gene; V was cut back by 4 bases and J by 0 bases. From germline, CDR1 is KGHSH and CDR2 LQKENI. This CDR3 reads CASSRPGQDQETQYF. In nucleotides, the CDR3 is TGTGCCAGCTCACGGCCGGGACAGGACCAAGAGACCCAGTACTTC.

The chain carries TRBV4-1 and TRBJ1-4; no definite D call. Germline V gene sequence: CDR1 MGHRA, CDR2 YSYEKL. The germline V and J ends were trimmed by 0 bases and 6 bases, with 14 bases remaining between them. CDR3 size: 16 residues. The CDR3 sequence is CASSQEMGKGDEKLFF. The CDR3 nucleotides read TGCGCCAGCAGCCAAGAGATGGGCAAAGGTGATGAAAAACTGTTTTTT.

The chain combines TRBV19 with TRBJ2-1, with 15 nucleotides matching TRBD2. This CDR3 contains 19 residues. Germline trimming cut 3 bases from V and 2 bases from J; bases unmatched to any gene: 8. The germline gives CDR1 LNHDA, CDR2 SQIVND (reference sequence). The CDR3 region is CASSMGLAGGKPPYNEQFF. CDR3 coding DNA: TGTGCCAGTAGTATGGGACTAGCGGGAGGTAAACCGCCCTACAATGAGCAGTTCTTC. The full variable domain, in which reference TRBV19 and TRBJ2-1 provide the parts outside the CDR3, is DGGITQSPKYLFRKEGQNVTLSCEQNLNHDAMYWYRQDPGQGLRLIYYSQIVNDFQKGDIAEGYSVSREKKESFPLTVTSAQKNPTAFYLCASSMGLAGGKPPYNEQFFGPGTRLTVL.

V usage is TRBV2 and J usage is TRBJ1-2; D gene unclear. The CDR3 runs to 16 residues. CDR1 is SNHLY, CDR2 FYNNEI, per germline. V was pared by 6 bases and J by 7 bases, with 24 bases between. The CDR3 region is CASRLRSGRPIGGYTF. The DNA for the CDR3 is TGTGCCAGCAGACTCCGCAGCGGGCGTCCCATTGGTGGCTACACCTTC.

This clone was seen a few times. This chain connects TRBV7-9 to TRBJ1-6, with 7 bases fitting TRBD1. CDR1 SEHNR and CDR2 FQNEAQ come from the germline V gene (reference sequence). V was clipped by 5 bases and J by 8 bases; unmatched bases: 9. This CDR3 has 15 residues. The CDR3 reads CASSAATGNHSPLHF. In nucleotides, the CDR3 is TGTGCCAGCAGCGCCGCGACAGGGAACCATTCACCCCTCCACTTT.

V is TRBV7-2 and J is TRBJ2-1, with D tentatively TRBD1 (5 bases). V was trimmed by 3 bases and J by 15 bases, leaving 21 bases between them. Germline V gene sequence: CDR1 SGHTA, CDR2 FQGNSA. There are 14 residues in the CDR3. The CDR3: CASSLGPDTRLRFF. DNA for the CDR3: TGTGCCAGCAGCTTGGGTCCGGACACTCGTCTGAGGTTCTTC.

This clone showed up just once. The V gene is TRBV12-3 or TRBV12-4, the J gene TRBJ1-1, with unresolved D. The CDR3 sequence is 13 residues long. Trimming took 3 bases from V and 7 from J, leaving 12 bases between them. Here the CDR3 reads CASSFGQVDEAFF. DNA for the CDR3: TGTGCCAGCAGTTTTGGTCAGGTCGATGAAGCTTTCTTT.

This chain connects TRBV3-1 (or the pseudogene TRBV3-2) to TRBJ1-1, with 8 nucleotides matching TRBD1. With 6 bases clipped from V and 7 bases from J, the junction kept 10 bases outside the gene matches. Germline V gene data show CDR1 as LGHDT and CDR2 as YNNKEL (reference sequence). This CDR3 comprises 14 residues. CDR3 nucleotides: TGTGCCAGCAGTCTAAGGACAGGGTCGGTTGAAGCTTTCTTT. Translated, it gives CASSLRTGSVEAFF.

The CDR3 region has the DNA TGCGCCAGCAGCCAGAACACAGGTTACGAGCAGTACTTC. It translates to CASSQNTGYEQYF. The chain carries TRBV4-3 and TRBJ2-7, with D possibly matching TRBD1 (5 bases). V lost 3 bases to trimming and J lost 4 bases, with 10 bases between them. This CDR3 is built from 13 residues. From germline, CDR1 is LGHNA and CDR2 YSLEER.

This clone showed up just once. The chain joins TRBV19 to TRBJ1-1, with 8 bases matching TRBD1. Germline V gene lookup returns CDR1 LNHDA and CDR2 SQIVND (reference sequence). There are 15 residues in the CDR3. V lost 5 bases, J lost 6 bases, and 11 bases stayed unmatched. CDR3 sequence (DNA): TGTGCCAGTAGTGGACAGGGTAGTCGCTTCGCTGAAGCTTTCTTT. It is translated as CASSGQGSRFAEAFF.

The chain carries TRBV12-5 and TRBJ2-7, with TRBD1 matching 9 bases. The V segment lost 6 bases and the J segment 3 bases; nucleotides outside the gene matches: 6. CDR1 is LGHNT and CDR2 is FRNRAP in the germline V gene. The CDR3 consists of 14 residues. This CDR3 reads CASGTGTGIYEQYF. The CDR3 coding sequence is TGTGCTAGTGGCACCGGGACAGGGATCTACGAGCAGTACTTC.

J is TRBJ2-7 and V is TRBV3-1 (or the pseudogene TRBV3-2), with TRBD1 as a possible D gene (5 bases). The ends were cut back, 2 bases at V and 5 bases at J, with 19 bases in the middle. This CDR3 contains 16 residues. Germline V CDR1 and CDR2: LGHDT, YNNKEL (reference sequence). CDR3 loop: CASSQNAPSLGDEQYF. CDR3 nucleotide sequence: TGTGCCAGCAGCCAAAATGCTCCCTCCTTAGGGGACGAGCAGTACTTC.

The chain joins TRBV5-4 to TRBJ1-5, with D perhaps matching TRBD1 (6 bases). Germline V gives CDR1 SGHNT, CDR2 YYREEE (reference sequence). This CDR3 is 15 amino acids long. The germline V and J ends were trimmed by 4 bases and 7 bases, with 18 bases remaining between them. The CDR3 DNA reads TGTGCCAGCAGCCGAGGGGGGGGCGGAGGGCAGCCCCAGCATTTT. As protein: CASSRGGGGGQPQHF.

The V and J genes are TRBV14 and TRBJ2-1; TRBD1 might be the D (5 bases). Trimming took 4 bases from V and 2 from J, leaving 12 bases between them. In germline, CDR1 is SGHDN, CDR2 FVKESK. The CDR3 length is 15 residues. The CDR3 region has the DNA TGTGCCAGCAGCCTCAGGCAGGGAACCTACAATGAGCAGTTCTTC. Its protein product is CASSLRQGTYNEQFF.

The genes are TRBV7-3 and TRBJ2-1; 8 bases are shared with TRBD2. Germline CDR1 is SGHTA and CDR2 is FQGTGA. The CDR3 spans 16 residues. Trimming took 4 bases from V and 7 from J; bases not matched to a gene: 12. The CDR3 protein is CASSWNSGARGNEQFF. In DNA, the CDR3 is TGTGCCAGCAGCTGGAATAGCGGGGCTCGTGGGAATGAGCAGTTCTTC.

About this clone: Other nucleotide sequences in the sample specify the same CDR3. The chain recombines TRBV28 with TRBJ2-7; TRBD1 agrees at 9 bases. V dropped 4 bases and J dropped 3; count of bases not matched to a gene: 1. The CDR3 contains 13 residues. Germline lookup yields CDR1 MDHEN and CDR2 SYDVKM. The CDR3 spells CASSSGQGYEQYF. The CDR3 bases are TGTGCCAGCAGTTCGGGACAGGGCTACGAGCAGTACTTC.

V gene TRBV5-1 combines with J gene TRBJ2-7; D is possibly TRBD1 (5 bases). Germline CDR1 is SGHRS and CDR2 is YFSETQ. CDR3 length: 14 residues. Trimming stripped 4 bases from V and 2 bases from J, with 13 bases between. Here the CDR3 reads CASSLPDKTYEQYF. For the CDR3, the DNA is TGCGCCAGCAGCCTGCCGGACAAGACCTACGAGCAGTACTTC.

This clone came up once. The J gene is TRBJ1-3, the V gene TRBV7-9; 10 bases match TRBD1. This CDR3 spans 16 amino acids. Germline CDR1 and CDR2: SEHNR and FQNEAQ (reference sequence). The junction had 4 bases not matched to a gene; V was cut back by 1 base and J by 4 bases. The CDR3 nucleotides read TGTGCCAGCAGCTTAGGGACAGGGGGGTCCGGAAACACCATATATTTT. This sequence encodes CASSLGTGGSGNTIYF. The full variable domain, completed using reference TRBV7-9 and TRBJ1-3, is DTGVSQNPRHKITKRGQNVTFRCDPISEHNRLYWYRQTLGQGPEFLTYFQNEAQLEKSRLLSDRFSAERPKGSFSTLEIQRTEQGDSAMYLCASSLGTGGSGNTIYFGEGSWLTVV.